This T cell receptor (beta chain) originates from a study of T cells after yellow fever vaccination. Overall study context: Fractions with few cells were prepared using SMART-Seq v4 Ultra Low Input.

TCRdb ran MiXCR on the 5' RACE reads and lists one entry per CDR3 protein. Among roughly 400,000 distinct CDR3 sequences listed, 18% were seen once. The ends were cut back, 1 base at V and 1 base at J, with 8 bases in the middle. The CDR3 length is 14 residues. Per the germline V gene, CDR1 is SEHNR and CDR2 is FQNEAQ (reference sequence). The receptor's source is a man between 18 and 29 years old who received the YFV17D yellow fever vaccine. The starting material was PBMCs, obtained before the yellow fever booster vaccination. The chain joins TRBV7-9 to TRBJ2-7, with D uncertain. CDR3 protein: CASSLEPGSYEQYF. The CDR3 bases are TGTGCCAGCAGCTTAGAACCAGGATCCTACGAGCAGTACTTC.